This T cell receptor beta chain was sequenced during a study of T cell responses to AZD1222 COVID-19 vaccine. The V gene's germline CDR1 is MDHEN and CDR2 SYDVKM. V was cut by 3 bases and J by 1 base, with 3 bases left in between. This CDR3 region has 12 residues. The table came from immunoSEQ multiplex PCR; TCRdb's copy has only in-frame clones and leaves some out. The sample carries about 96,000 clones, more than 75% recorded once. The receptor comes from an adult in good health. J is TRBJ1-1 and V is TRBV28, with D unclear. This specimen was peripheral blood, taken on day 0 of MenACWY control vaccination. Written as DNA, the CDR3 is TGTGCCAGCAGTTTCGCGAACACTGAAGCTTTCTTT. It codes for CASSFANTEAFF.